This T cell receptor (beta chain) is from a study of CXCR3-negative and CXCR3-positive naive CD8 T cells. As regards this clonotype: Its antigen is currently unknown.

TRB cDNA was prepared as libraries by UMI-labeled 5' RACE. TCRdb reworked the 5' RACE reads into one entry per CDR3 protein, no DNA. The sample table includes around 160,000 distinct CDR3 sequences. Points from the study as a whole: Against CXCR3-negative naive cells, CXCR3-positive naive cells showed more hydrophobic TRB CDR3s.

The receptor was derived from a human donor in good health. Some clones in this sample may be carry-over from other donors' samples. Sequenced input: naive CXCR3+ CD8+ T cells from blood. Subset meaning: CD45RO-CCR7+CD27+CD95- naive CD8+ T cells expressing CXCR3 (TNR3+).

The CDR3 loop reads CATSAQTGGSYNEQFF. The chain carries TRBV15 and TRBJ2-1; TCRdb reports TRBD1, a call that lacks DNA to check it against. Germline V gives CDR1 LNHNV, CDR2 YYDKDF (reference sequence). The CDR3 is made up of 16 amino acids.